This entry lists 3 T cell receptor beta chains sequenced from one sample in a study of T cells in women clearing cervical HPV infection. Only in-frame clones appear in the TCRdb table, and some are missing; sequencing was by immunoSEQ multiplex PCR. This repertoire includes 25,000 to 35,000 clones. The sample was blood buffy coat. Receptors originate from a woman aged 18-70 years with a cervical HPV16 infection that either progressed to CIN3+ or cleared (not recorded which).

CDR3 protein: CASSRRSGGTDTQYF. Incomplete CDR3 DNA: TGTGCCAGCAGCCGCCGAAGCGGGGGCACAGATACG. The chain joins TRBV11-2 to TRBJ2-3; 7 bases line up with TRBD2. The read ends 3 residues shy of where the CDR3 ends; the end is completed using the germline J gene. V gave up 5 bases and J gave up 1 base; unmatched junction bases: 6. The CDR3 consists of 15 residues. Germline CDR1 reads SGHAT; CDR2 reads FQNNGV.

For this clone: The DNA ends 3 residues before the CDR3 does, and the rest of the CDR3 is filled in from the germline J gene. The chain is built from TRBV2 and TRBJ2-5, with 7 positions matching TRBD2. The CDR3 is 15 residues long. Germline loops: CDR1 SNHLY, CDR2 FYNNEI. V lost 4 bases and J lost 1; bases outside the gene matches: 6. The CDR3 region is CASSGASGAQETQYF. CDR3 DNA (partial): TGTGCCAGCAGTGGGGCTAGCGGAGCCCAAGAGACC.

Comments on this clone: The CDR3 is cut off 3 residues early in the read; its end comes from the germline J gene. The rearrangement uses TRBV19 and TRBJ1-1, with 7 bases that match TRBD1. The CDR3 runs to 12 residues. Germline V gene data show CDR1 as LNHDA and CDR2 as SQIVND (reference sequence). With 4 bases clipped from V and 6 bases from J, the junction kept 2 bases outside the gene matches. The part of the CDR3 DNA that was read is TGTGCCAGTAGTACGGGACAGTCTGAA. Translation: CASSTGQSE. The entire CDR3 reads CASSTGQSEAFF.